The 4 T cell receptor beta chains presented below share a single source sample, sequenced in a study of shared clonotypes between healthy human individuals. TCRdb keeps only in-frame clones here, not all; method: immunoSEQ multiplex PCR. The sample carries about 560,000 clones, roughly four fifths recorded once. The material sequenced was PBMCs. These receptors originate from a woman in her 40s in good health. Some clones in this sample may be carry-over from other donors' samples.

V is TRBV6-4 and J is TRBJ2-1; no definite D call. In germline, CDR1 is MRHNA, CDR2 SNTAGT. Trimming took off 0 bases at V and 8 bases at J, with 8 bases between the two ends. This CDR3 has 13 amino acids. Here the CDR3 DNA reads TGTGCCAGCAGTGACTCATGGGATGATGAGCAGTTCTTC. Protein sequence: CASSDSWDDEQFF.

Only a few counts were recorded for this clone. The J gene is TRBJ2-1, the V gene TRBV7-2; 11 nucleotides align to TRBD2. This CDR3 is 16 amino acids long. Trimming at V came to 1 base and at J to 5 bases, leaving 4 bases not matched to a gene. Germline V lookup: CDR1 SGHTA, CDR2 FQGNSA. The CDR3 sequence: CASSLVAGGPHNEQFF. CDR3 DNA: TGTGCCAGCAGCTTAGTAGCGGGAGGGCCGCACAATGAGCAGTTCTTC.

As for this clone: Other DNA sequences of this sample code for an identical CDR3. This chain uses TRBV11-2 with TRBJ2-5; D is uncertain. CDR3 length: 13 amino acids. The V end was cut by 1 base, the J end by 1 base, with 4 bases between. Germline CDR1 reads SGHAT; CDR2 reads FQNNGV. The CDR3 spells CASSLGGQETQYF. The CDR3 region has the DNA TGTGCCAGCAGCTTAGGGGGCCAAGAGACCCAGTACTTC.

The V and J genes are TRBV10-3 and TRBJ2-5, with a possible D match to TRBD1 (6 bases). Matching the DNA end better, TRBJ2-7 makes the J call doubtful. This CDR3 region has 14 residues. Looked up from germline, CDR1 is ENHRY and CDR2 is SYGVKD. CDR3 DNA sequence: TGTGCCATCAGGGCCGACGTAGGGGGCTACGAGCAGTACTTC. This sequence encodes CAIRADVGGYEQYF.